This T cell receptor (beta chain) was documented in a study of T-cell memory formation after mild COVID-19. Study outcomes and limitations: Memory cells collected pre-infection included some clones that later responded, suggesting cross-reactive memory joined.

With respect to this clonotype: Its antigen is not known.

TCRdb called the 5' RACE reads again in MiXCR, with one record for every CDR3 protein. The table includes 450,000 to 650,000 distinct CDR3 sequences, about 20% detected once. This sequence was found in an adult woman who had mild COVID-19 (a few samples of this study predate the infection). Cell type and time point are not known. The sample was PBMCs or a T cell subset sorted from them (not recorded which).

In DNA, the CDR3 is TGTGCCAGCAGCTTACAGGACAGACCCTACAATGAGCAGTTCTTC. Translated: CASSLQDRPYNEQFF. V is TRBV11-3 and J is TRBJ2-1; tentative D call: TRBD1 (6 bases). Germline lookup yields CDR1 SGHNT and CDR2 YENEEA. This CDR3 has 15 residues. Trimming cost V 2 bases and J 2 bases, with 10 bases left between them.